The clone carrying this T cell receptor beta chain was detected a few times. 13 Jbeta primers and 60 Vbeta primers were used for the PCR. The data were produced by immunoSEQ multiplex PCR, yet TCRdb's version contains in-frame clones alone and is incomplete. The profile covers nearly 110,000 clones, with roughly 80% appearing a single time and roughly 3.7% taken by the ten largest. This CDR3 comprises 13 residues. The germline V and J ends were trimmed by 2 bases and 7 bases, with 11 bases remaining between them. Germline lookup yields CDR1 MGHRA and CDR2 YSYEKL. This entry belongs to a study of cytomegalovirus exposure and HLA in healthy donors.

Specimen: PBMCs. The genes are TRBV4-1 and TRBJ2-5; a possible D gene is TRBD1 (6 bases). The TCR sequence derives from a man in his sixties in good health and CMV-seronegative. The CDR3 is CASSQTSGATQYF. CDR3 coding DNA: TGCGCCAGCAGCCAAACCTCAGGGGCGACCCAGTACTTC.